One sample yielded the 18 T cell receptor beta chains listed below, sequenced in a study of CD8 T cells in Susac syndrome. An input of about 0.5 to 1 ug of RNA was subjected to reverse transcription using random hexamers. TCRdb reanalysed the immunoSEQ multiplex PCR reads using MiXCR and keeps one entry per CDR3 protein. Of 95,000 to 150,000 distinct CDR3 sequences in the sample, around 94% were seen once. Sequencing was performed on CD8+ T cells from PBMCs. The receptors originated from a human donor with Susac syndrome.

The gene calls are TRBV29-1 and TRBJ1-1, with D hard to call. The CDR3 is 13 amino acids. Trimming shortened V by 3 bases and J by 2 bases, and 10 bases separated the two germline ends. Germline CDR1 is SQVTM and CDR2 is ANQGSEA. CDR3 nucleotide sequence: TGCAGCGTTGACTTGGGAGACAACACTGAAGCTTTCTTT. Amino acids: CSVDLGDNTEAFF.

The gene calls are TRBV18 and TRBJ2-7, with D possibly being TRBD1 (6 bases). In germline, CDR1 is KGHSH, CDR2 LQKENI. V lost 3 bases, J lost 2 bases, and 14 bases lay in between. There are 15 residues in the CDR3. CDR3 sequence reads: CASSPGQTPTYEQYF. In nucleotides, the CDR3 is TGTGCCAGCTCACCCGGACAGACCCCAACCTACGAGCAGTACTTC.

This chain's CDR3 is CASSPGTGTVGYTF. For the CDR3, the DNA is TGTGCCAGCAGTCCGGGGACAGGGACGGTTGGCTACACCTTC. This rearrangement joins TRBV27 to TRBJ1-2; 9 bases are shared with TRBD1. V shed 5 bases and J 7 bases; nucleotides not matched to a gene: 8. This CDR3 comprises 14 residues. Germline CDR1 and CDR2: MNHEY and SMNVEV (reference sequence).

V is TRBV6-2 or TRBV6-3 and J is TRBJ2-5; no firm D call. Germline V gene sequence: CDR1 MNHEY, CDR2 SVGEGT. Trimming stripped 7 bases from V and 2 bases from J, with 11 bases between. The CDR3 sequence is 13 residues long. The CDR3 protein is CASNNQAQETQYF. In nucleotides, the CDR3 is TGTGCCAGCAACAACCAAGCGCAAGAGACCCAGTACTTC.

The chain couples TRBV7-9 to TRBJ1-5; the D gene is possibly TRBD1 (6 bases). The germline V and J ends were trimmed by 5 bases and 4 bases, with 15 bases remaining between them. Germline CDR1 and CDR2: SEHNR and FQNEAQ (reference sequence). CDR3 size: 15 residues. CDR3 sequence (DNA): TGTGCCAGCAGCGACCCGGGACAAAGAAATCAGCCCCAGCATTTT. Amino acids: CASSDPGQRNQPQHF.

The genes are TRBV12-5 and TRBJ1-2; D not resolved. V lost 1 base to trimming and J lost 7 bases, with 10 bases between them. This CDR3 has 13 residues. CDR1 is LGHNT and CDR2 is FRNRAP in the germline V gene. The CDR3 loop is CASGLGTGSGYTF. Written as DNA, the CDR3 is TGTGCTAGTGGTTTGGGGACGGGGTCTGGCTACACCTTC.

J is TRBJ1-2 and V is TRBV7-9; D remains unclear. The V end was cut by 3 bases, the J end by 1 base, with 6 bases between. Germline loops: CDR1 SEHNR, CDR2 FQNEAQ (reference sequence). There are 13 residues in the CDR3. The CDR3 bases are TGTGCCAGCAGCTTCCAGGATAACTATGGCTACACCTTC. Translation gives CASSFQDNYGYTF.

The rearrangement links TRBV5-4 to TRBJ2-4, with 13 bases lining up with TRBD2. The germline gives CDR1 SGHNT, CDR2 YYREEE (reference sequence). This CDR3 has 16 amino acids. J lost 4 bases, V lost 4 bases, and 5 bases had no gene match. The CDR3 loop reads CASSPGTSGTKNIQYF. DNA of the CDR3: TGTGCCAGCAGCCCAGGGACTAGCGGGACGAAAAACATTCAGTACTTC.

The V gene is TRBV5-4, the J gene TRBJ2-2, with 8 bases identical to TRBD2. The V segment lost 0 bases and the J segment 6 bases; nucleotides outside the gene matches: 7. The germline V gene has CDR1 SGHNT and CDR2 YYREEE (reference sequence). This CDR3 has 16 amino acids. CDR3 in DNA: TGTGCCAGCAGCTTGGATGCGGGAGGTTCGTCCGGGGAGCTGTTTTTT. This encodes CASSLDAGGSSGELFF.

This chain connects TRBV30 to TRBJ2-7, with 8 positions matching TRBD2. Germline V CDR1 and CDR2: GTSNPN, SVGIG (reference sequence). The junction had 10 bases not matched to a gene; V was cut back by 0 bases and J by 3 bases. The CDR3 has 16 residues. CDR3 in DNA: TGTGCCTGGAGTGTACGGTCCTACGGGAGGGGCTACGAGCAGTACTTC. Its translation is CAWSVRSYGRGYEQYF.

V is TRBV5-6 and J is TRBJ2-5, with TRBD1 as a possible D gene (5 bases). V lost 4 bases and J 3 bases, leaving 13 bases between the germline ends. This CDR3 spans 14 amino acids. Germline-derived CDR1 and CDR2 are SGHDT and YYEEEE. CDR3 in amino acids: CASSDRRGKETQYF. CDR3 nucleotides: TGTGCCAGCAGCGATAGAAGGGGAAAAGAGACCCAGTACTTC.

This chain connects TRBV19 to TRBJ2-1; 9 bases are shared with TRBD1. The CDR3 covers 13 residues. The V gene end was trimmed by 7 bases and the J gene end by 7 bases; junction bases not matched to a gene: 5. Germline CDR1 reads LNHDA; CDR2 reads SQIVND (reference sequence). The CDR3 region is CASKGDRDNEQFF. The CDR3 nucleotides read TGTGCCAGTAAGGGGGACAGGGATAATGAGCAGTTCTTC.

The CDR3 DNA sequence: TGTGCCTGGGGCCCGGGACTTAACTATGGCTACACCTTC. Translating gives CAWGPGLNYGYTF. The chain combines TRBV30 with TRBJ1-2; D possibly corresponds to TRBD1 (5 bases). CDR1 GTSNPN and CDR2 SVGIG come from the germline V gene (reference sequence). The ends were cut back, 5 bases at V and 1 base at J, with 11 bases in the middle. CDR3 length equals 13 residues.

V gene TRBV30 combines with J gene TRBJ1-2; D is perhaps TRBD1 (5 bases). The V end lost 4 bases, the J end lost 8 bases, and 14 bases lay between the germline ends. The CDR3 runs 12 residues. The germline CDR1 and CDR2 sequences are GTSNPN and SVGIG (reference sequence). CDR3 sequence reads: CAWTERDLGYTF. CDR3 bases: TGTGCCTGGACGGAGAGGGACCTAGGCTACACCTTC. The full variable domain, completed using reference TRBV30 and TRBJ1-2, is SQTIHQWPATLVQPVGSPLSLECTVEGTSNPNLYWYRQAAGRGLQLLFYSVGIGQISSEVPQNLSASRPQDRQFILSSKKLLLSDSGFYLCAWTERDLGYTFGSGTRLTVV.

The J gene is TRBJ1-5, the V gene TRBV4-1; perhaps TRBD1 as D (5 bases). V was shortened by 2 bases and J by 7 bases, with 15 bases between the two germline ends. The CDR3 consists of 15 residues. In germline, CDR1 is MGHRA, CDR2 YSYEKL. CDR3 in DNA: TGCGCCAGCAGCCAACTTCCGGGGGGAAGGCAGCCCCAGCATTTT. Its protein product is CASSQLPGGRQPQHF.

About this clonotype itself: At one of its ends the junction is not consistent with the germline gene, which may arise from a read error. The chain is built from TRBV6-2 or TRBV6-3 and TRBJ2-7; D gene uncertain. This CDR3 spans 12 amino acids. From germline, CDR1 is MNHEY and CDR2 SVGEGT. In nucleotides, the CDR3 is TGTGCCAGCAGCTACTGGGTGAACGAGCAGTACTTC. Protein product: CASSYWVNEQYF.

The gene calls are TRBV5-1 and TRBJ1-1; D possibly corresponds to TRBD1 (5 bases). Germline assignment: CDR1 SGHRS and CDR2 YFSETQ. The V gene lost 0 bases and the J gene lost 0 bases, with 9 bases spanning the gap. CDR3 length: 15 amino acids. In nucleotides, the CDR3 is TGCGCCAGCAGCTTGGCTCAGGGACTGAACACTGAAGCTTTCTTT. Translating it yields CASSLAQGLNTEAFF.

The DNA of the CDR3 is TGCAGCGTTGAGTGTGGTCAGTCGTACAATGAGCAGTTCTTC. It encodes CSVECGQSYNEQFF. The genes are TRBV29-1 and TRBJ2-1; unclear D gene. In germline, CDR1 is SQVTM, CDR2 ANQGSEA. The CDR3 sequence is 14 residues long. V was clipped by 3 bases and J by 4 bases, with 13 bases between them.